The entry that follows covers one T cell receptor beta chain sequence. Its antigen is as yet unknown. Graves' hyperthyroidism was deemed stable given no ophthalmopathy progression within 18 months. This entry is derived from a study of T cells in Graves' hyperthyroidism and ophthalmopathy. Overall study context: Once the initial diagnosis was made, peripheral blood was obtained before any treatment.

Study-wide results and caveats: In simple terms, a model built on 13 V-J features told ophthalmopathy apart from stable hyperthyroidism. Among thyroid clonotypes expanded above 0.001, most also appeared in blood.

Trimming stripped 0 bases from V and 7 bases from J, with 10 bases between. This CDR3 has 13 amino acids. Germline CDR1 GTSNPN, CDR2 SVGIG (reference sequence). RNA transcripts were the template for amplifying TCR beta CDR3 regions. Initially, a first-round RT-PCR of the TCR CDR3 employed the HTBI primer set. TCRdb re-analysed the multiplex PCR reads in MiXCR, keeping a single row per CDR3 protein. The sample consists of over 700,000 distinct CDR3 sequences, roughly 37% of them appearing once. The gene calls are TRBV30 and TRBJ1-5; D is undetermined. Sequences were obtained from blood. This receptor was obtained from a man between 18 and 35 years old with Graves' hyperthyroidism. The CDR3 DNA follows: TGTGCCTGGAGTGTAGTGGACTCACAGCCCCAGCATTTT. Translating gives CAWSVVDSQPQHF.